This T cell receptor beta chain was profiled in a study of vaccination effects on CD4 cells after COVID-19. Study-wide points: Only a few convalescent patients and no early post-infection timepoints featured in the study. Clones that were induced by infection or by vaccine showed marked contraction late after vaccination.

Data came from immunoSEQ multiplex PCR; TCRdb stores just in-frame clones and leaves some out. This table holds around 69,000 clones, 74% found once. As regards this clone: What it binds is not known.

The CDR3 totals 16 residues. Germline V lookup: CDR1 SGHNT, CDR2 YYREEE (reference sequence). With 1 base removed from V and 0 bases from J, the gap between germline ends came to 11 bases. CD4+ T cells specific for antigen were expanded with viral peptide pools by the ViraFEST assay before sequencing. Between days 9 and 11 of culture, CD4+ T cells were separated out. All study participants received two doses of BNT162b2 or mRNA-1273 vaccine. Testing of the vaccine recipients showed negative nucleocapsid antibodies and no prior SARS-CoV-2 infection. A few million PBMC were seeded per well and grown in the presence of 10 IU/ml IL-2 and 8.5 to 10 ug/ml peptides.

This rearrangement joins TRBV5-4 to TRBJ2-1; D uncertain. The TCR comes from a human donor who received a COVID-19 vaccine. The sample was CD4+ T cells from PBMCs cultured with HCoV-229E spike peptides, taken after COVID-19 vaccination. Here the CDR3 DNA reads TGTGCCAGCAGCTTGTCGGCGGCAAACTCCTACAATGAGCAGTTCTTC. It specifies CASSLSAANSYNEQFF.